This T cell receptor beta chain was captured by sequencing in a study of blood T cell repertoires in COVID-19. Study-level background: In each case, the material was cDNA or gDNA derived from T cells, B-cell-depleted T cells, or PBMCs.

The data were produced by immunoSEQ multiplex PCR, yet TCRdb's version contains in-frame clones alone and is incomplete. The data hold more than 150,000 clones, with around 84% observed a single time. Worth noting for this clone: Other DNA sequences in this sample translate to the same CDR3.

This clonotype was obtained from a man aged 50 or older with active or convalescent COVID-19. Sequenced: peripheral blood.

Written as DNA, the CDR3 is TGTGCCAGCAGCGTAGGGGGACAGGGGGGAAACACCATATATTTT. It specifies CASSVGGQGGNTIYF. The gene calls are TRBV9 and TRBJ1-3; 10 positions match TRBD1. Trimming took 0 bases from V and 4 from J; bases not matched to a gene: 1. The V gene's germline CDR1 is SGDLS and CDR2 YYNGEE. This CDR3 is 15 amino acids long.